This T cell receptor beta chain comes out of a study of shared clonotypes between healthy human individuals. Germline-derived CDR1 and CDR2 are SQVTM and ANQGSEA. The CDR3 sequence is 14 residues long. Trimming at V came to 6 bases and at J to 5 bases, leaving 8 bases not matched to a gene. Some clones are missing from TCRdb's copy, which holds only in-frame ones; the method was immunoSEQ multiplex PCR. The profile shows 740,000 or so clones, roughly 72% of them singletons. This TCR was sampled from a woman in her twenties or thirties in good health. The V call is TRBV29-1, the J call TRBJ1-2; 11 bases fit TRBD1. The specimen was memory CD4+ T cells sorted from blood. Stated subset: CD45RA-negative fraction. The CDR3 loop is CSVTRDRGDYGYTF. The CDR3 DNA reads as TGCAGCGTGACCCGGGACAGGGGGGATTATGGCTACACCTTC.